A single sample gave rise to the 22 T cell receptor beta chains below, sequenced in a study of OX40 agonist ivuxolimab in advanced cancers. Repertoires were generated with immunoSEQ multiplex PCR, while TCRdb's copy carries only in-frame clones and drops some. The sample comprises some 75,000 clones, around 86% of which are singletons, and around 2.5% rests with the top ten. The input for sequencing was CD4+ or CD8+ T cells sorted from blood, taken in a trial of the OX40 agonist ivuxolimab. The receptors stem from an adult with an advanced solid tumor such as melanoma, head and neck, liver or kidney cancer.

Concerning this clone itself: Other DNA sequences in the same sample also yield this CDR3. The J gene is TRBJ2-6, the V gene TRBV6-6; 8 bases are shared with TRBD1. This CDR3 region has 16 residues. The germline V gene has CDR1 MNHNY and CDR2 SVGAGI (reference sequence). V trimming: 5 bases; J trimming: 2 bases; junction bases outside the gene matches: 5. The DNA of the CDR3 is TGTGCCAGCAGTCAGGGGGCGCTCACTGGGGCCAACGTCCTGACTTTC. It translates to CASSQGALTGANVLTF.

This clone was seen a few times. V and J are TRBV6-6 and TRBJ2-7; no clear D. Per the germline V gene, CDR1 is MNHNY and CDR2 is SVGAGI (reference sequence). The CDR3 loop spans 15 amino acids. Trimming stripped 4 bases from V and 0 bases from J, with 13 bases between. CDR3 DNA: TGTGCCAGCAGTTCGCCCCTAGAAAACTCCTACGAGCAGTACTTC. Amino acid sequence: CASSSPLENSYEQYF.

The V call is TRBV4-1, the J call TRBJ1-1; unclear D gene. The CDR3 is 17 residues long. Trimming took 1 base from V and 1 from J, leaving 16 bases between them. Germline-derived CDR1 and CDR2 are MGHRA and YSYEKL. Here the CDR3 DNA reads TGCGCCAGCAGCCAAGGTGGCGGAGGGCGGCCGAACACTGAAGCTTTCTTT. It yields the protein CASSQGGGGRPNTEAFF.

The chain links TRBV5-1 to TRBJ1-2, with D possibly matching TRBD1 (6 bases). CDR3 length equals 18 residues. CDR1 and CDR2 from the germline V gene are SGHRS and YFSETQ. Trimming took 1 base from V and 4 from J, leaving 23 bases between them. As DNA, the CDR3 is TGCGCCAGCAGCTTGCCCAATCTTGGGGGCCAAGGGGCCTATGGCTACACCTTC. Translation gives CASSLPNLGGQGAYGYTF.

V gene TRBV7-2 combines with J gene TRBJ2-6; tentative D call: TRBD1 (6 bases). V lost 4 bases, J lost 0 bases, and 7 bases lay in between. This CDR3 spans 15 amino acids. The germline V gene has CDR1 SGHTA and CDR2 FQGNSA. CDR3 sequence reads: CASSSDSSGANVLTF. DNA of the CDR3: TGTGCCAGCAGCTCGGACAGCTCTGGGGCCAACGTCCTGACTTTC.

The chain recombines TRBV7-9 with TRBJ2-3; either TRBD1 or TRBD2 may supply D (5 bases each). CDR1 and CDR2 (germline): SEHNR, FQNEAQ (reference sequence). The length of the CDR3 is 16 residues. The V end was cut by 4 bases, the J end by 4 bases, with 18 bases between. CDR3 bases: TGTGCCAGCAGCTCGCCGATTCCCGGGACGGCAGATACGCAGTATTTT. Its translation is CASSSPIPGTADTQYF. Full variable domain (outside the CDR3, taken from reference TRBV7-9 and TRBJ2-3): DTGVSQNPRHKITKRGQNVTFRCDPISEHNRLYWYRQTLGQGPEFLTYFQNEAQLEKSRLLSDRFSAERPKGSFSTLEIQRTEQGDSAMYLCASSSPIPGTADTQYFGPGTRLTVL.

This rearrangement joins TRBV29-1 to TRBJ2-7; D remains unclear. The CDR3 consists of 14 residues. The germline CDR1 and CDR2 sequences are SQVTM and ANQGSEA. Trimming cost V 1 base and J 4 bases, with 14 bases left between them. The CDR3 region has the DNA TGCAGCGTTGAAGTCAGGTTGTCCGAATACGAGCAGTACGTC. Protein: CSVEVRLSEYEQYV.

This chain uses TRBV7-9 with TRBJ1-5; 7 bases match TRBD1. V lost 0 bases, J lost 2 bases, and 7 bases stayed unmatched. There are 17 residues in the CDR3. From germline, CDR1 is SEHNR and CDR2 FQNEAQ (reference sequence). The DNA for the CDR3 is TGTGCCAGCAGCTTAGCGCAAGGGGGCTGGGGCAATCAGCCCCAGCATTTT. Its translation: CASSLAQGGWGNQPQHF.

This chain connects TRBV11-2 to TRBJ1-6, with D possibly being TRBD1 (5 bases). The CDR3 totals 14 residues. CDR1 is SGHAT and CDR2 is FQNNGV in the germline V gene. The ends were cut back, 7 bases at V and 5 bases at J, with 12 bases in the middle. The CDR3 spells CASTPGTNNSPLHF. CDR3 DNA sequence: TGTGCCAGCACCCCGGGGACCAATAATTCACCCCTCCACTTT.

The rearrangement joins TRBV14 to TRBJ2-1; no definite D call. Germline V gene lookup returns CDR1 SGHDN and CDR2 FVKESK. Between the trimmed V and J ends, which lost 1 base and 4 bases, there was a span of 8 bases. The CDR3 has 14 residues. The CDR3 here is CASSQGTAYNEQFF. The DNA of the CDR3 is TGTGCCAGCAGCCAAGGCACAGCATACAATGAGCAGTTCTTC.

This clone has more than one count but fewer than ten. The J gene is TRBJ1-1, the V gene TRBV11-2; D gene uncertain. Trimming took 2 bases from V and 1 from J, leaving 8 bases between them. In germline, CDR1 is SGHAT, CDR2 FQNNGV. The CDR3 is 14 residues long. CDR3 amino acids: CASSLNAQNTEAFF. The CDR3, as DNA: TGTGCCAGCAGCTTAAATGCCCAGAACACTGAAGCTTTCTTT.

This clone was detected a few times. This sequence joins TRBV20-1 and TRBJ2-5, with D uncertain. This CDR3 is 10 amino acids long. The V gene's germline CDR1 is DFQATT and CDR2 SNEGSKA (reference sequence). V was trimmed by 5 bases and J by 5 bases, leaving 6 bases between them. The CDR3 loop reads CSAVLETQYF. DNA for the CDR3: TGCAGTGCTGTACTGGAGACCCAGTACTTC.

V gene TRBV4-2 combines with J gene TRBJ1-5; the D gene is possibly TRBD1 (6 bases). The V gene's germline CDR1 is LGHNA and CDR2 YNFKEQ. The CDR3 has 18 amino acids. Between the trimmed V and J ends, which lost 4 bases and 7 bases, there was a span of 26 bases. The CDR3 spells CASSPGAGSDQGLQPQHF. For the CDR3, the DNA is TGTGCCAGCAGCCCAGGGGCCGGGTCGGATCAGGGGTTACAGCCCCAGCATTTT.

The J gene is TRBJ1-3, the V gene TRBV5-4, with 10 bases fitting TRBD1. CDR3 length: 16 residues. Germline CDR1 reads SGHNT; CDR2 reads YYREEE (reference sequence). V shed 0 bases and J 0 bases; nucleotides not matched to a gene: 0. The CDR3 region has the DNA TGTGCCAGCAGCTTGGGGACAGGGGGCTCTGGAAACACCATATATTTT. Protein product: CASSLGTGGSGNTIYF.

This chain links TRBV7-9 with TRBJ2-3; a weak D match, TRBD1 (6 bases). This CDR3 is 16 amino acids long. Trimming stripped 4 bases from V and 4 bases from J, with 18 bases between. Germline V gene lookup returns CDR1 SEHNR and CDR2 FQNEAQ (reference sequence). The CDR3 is CASSSRPDRGSDTQYF. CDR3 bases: TGTGCCAGCAGCTCCCGACCGGACAGAGGCTCAGATACGCAGTATTTT.

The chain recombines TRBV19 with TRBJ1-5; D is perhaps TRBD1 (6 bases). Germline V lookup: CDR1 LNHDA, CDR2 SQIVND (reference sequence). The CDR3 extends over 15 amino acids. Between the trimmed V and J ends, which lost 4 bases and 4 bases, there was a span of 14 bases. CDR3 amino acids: CASSTSGGANQPQHF. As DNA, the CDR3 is TGTGCCAGTAGTACATCTGGGGGGGCTAATCAGCCCCAGCATTTT.

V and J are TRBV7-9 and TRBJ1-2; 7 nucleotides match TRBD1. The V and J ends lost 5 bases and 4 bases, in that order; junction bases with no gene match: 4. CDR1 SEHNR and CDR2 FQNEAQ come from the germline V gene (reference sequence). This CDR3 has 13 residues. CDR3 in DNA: TGTGCCAGCAGCGAATCAGGGGGCTATGGCTACACCTTC. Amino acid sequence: CASSESGGYGYTF. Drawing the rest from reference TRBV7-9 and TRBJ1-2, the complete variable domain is DTGVSQNPRHKITKRGQNVTFRCDPISEHNRLYWYRQTLGQGPEFLTYFQNEAQLEKSRLLSDRFSAERPKGSFSTLEIQRTEQGDSAMYLCASSESGGYGYTFGSGTRLTVV.

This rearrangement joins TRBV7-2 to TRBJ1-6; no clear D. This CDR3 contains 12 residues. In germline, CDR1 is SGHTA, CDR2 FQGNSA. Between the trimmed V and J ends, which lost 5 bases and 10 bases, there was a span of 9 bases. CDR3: CASSDTTSPLHF. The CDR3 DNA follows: TGTGCCAGCAGCGACACCACATCACCCCTCCACTTT.

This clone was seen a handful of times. CDR3 sequence reads: CASSYFRQGTEAFF. DNA of the CDR3: TGTGCCAGCAGTTATTTTCGGCAGGGCACTGAAGCTTTCTTT. The rearrangement uses TRBV6-5 and TRBJ1-1, with a possible D match to TRBD1 (5 bases). V was pared by 3 bases and J by 4 bases, with 12 bases between. The CDR3 contains 14 residues. CDR1 and CDR2 from the germline V gene are MNHEY and SVGAGI.

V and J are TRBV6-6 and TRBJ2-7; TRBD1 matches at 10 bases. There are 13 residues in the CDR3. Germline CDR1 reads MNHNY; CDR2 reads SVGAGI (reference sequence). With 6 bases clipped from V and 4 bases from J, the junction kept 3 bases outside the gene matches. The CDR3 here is CASSRDRGYEQYV. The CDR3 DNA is TGTGCCAGCAGCCGGGACAGGGGTTACGAGCAGTACGTC.

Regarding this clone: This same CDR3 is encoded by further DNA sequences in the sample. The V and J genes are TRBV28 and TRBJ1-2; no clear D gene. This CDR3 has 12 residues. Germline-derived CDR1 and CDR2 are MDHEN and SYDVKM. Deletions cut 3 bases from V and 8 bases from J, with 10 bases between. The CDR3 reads CASSLGGYGYTF. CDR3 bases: TGTGCCAGCAGTTTGGGTGGATACGGCTACACCTTC.

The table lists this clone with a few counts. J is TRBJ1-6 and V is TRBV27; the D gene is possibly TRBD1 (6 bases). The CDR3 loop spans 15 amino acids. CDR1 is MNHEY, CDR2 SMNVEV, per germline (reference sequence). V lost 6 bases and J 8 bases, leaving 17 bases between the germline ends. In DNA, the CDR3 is TGTGCCAGCAGACCCACAGGGATGATAGATTCACCCCTCCACTTT. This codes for CASRPTGMIDSPLHF.